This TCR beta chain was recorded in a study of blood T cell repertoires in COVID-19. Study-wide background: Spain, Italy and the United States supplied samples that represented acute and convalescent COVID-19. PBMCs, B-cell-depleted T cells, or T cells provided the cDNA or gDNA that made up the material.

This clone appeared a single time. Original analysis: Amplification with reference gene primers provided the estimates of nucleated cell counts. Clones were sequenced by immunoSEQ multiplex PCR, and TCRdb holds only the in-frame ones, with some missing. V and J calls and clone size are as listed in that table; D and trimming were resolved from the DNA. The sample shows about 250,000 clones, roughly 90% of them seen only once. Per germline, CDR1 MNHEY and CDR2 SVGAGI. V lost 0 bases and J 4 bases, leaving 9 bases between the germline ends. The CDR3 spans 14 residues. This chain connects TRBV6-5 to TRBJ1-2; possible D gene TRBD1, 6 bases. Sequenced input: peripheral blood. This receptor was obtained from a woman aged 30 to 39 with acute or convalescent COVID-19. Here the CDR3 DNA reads TGTGCCAGCAGTTACTCATGGACAGTCTATGGCTACACCTTC. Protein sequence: CASSYSWTVYGYTF.